Detailed here is one T cell receptor (beta chain). This clone was counted only a few times. Its recognized antigen is unknown. No quality values exist for individual bases; no much larger clone is one base distant. For this chain, trimming is 0 bases at the V end and 0 bases at the J end, and the number of junction bases without a gene match is 6. CDR1 and CDR2 (SGHDN, FVKESK) derive from the germline V gene. Including cysteine and phenylalanine, the CDR3 has 17 amino acids. Only the CDR3 DNA is retained, 51 bases long and in frame from the first base. The entire isolated RNA was reverse transcribed using the High Capacity cDNA Reverse Transcription Kit, and thus expressed TCRB transcripts were sequenced. Deep immunoSEQ sequencing was applied to naive, central memory and regulatory T cell samples, giving an average of roughly 3.5 million total reads per sample. Sorted cells were lysed in RLT buffer, and RNA was extracted using DNase-treated RNeasy Micro or Mini kits according to cell number. Each cell subset was processed separately to prevent cross-contamination, with patient and healthy donor samples processed together. TCRB sequences were amplified from cDNA with the immunoSEQ multiplex PCR, producing 87-bp fragments spanning the CDR3 region. Amplicons were sequenced on the Illumina HiSeq platform. Per the authors' processing: Synthetic template baselines were used to correct PCR bias computationally, reads within Hamming distance 2 were collapsed together, and singletons that could not be merged were discarded. By aligning reads against IMGT, V, D and J genes, CDR3 length, and insertions or deletions at six rearrangement sites were assigned. Clonotype counts were normalized to sorted cell number within each subset before computing true diversity and Gini coefficients with the tcR R package. The overlap coefficient, calculated on TCRB nucleotide sequences, was used to measure repertoire sharing. As a proxy for the pre-selection repertoire, out-of-frame TCRB sequences from naive cells were analyzed. TCRdb mirrors the immuneACCESS table, restricted to in-frame sequences. Some clones are absent from its copies; in checked studies, under half trace to an unresolved V gene, and the reason for the others is unknown. The D gene and trimming were derived from the DNA, and the V and J assignments and clone size from that table. This sample gives hundreds of thousands of clones in total; around an eighth of them show up just once. Approximately 0.022% of the sample belongs to the ten largest clones.

Each donor gave one peripheral blood draw, about 110 mL on average, collected into heparinised tubes. Naive, central memory, regulatory and stem cell-like memory CD4+ T cells were sorted on a BD FACSAria II using a panel including CD45RO, CCR7, CD25, CD127, CD95 and CD27. Purity was above 95% for every sorted population. PBMCs were isolated right away by Lymphoprep density gradient centrifugation and were stained directly, without culture. Samples were stained and sorted in pairs, with one healthy donor and one patient per experiment, so that batch effects were minimized. This entry comes from a study of beta chain features in type 1 diabetes (dated by TCRdb to the late 2010s). Broadly, across the study: Patients and healthy donors did not differ in mean age, gender distribution, total cell number or subset yield. In the study, recently diagnosed type 1 diabetes patients and matched healthy donors were compared on the TCRB repertoires of their sorted circulating CD4+ T cell subsets. A total of 90 million to 130 million sorted cells were examined across all samples, and a strong correlation was observed between cell number per subset and RNA yield. Regulatory and stem cell-like memory subsets were isolated from only 8 patients and about eight healthy donors, whereas naive and central memory subsets came from all 28 donors. The study at large found these results: HLA sub-analyses involved small numbers of individuals, so any influence of HLA type on TCRB rearrangement remained unresolved. The naive, central memory and regulatory TCRB repertoires appeared to resemble one another more closely among patients than among healthy donors. PCR might favor shorter templates, but patient and control samples were amplified and corrected together, so any skew would affect both groups equally. Fewer insertions and more nucleotide deletions at VDJ recombination sites were observed in patients with type 1 diabetes, implying thymic rearrangement abnormalities. A moderate but significant shortening of TCRB CDR3 length was observed in type 1 diabetes patients in all four CD4+ subsets. Because cDNA was sequenced instead of genomic DNA, activated cells with high expression could be over-represented, although the groups did not differ in activation or CD3 levels.

The clonotype was recovered from a man between 18 and 29 years old with type 1 diabetes. The chain was built from TRBV14 and TRBJ2-3; 7 middle bases align to TRBD2. The sample comprised naive CD4+ T cells from blood. This sample's cell subset or site label indicates: true naive CD4+ T cells. The CDR3 in this case is CASSQDSGRSSTDTQYF. The DNA reads TGTGCCAGCAGCCAAGATAGCGGGCGATCTAGCACAGATACGCAGTATTTT.